These 26 T cell receptor beta chains were sequenced from one sample in a study of blood T cells in healthy people across ages. With a J-beta primer mix and a sample-barcoded 5' primer, a second PCR ran about 7 to 12 cycles. A single record per CDR3 protein comes from TCRdb applying MiXCR to the 5' RACE reads. The sample includes 790,000 or so distinct CDR3 sequences, roughly three fifths of them seen just once. Sequencing was done on a sample of blood. Receptor source: a middle-aged man in good health.

The sample holds one count of this clonotype. The chain uses TRBV29-1 and TRBJ1-3; the D is unclear. CDR1 and CDR2 (germline): SQVTM, ANQGSEA. V was pared by 6 bases and J by 0 bases, with 12 bases between. The CDR3 consists of 14 residues. As DNA, the CDR3 is TGCAGCGTCTCCGGGGTTACCTCTGGAAACACCATATATTTT. Translated: CSVSGVTSGNTIYF.

This clonotype was seen more than once but under ten times. V is TRBV29-1 and J is TRBJ2-3, with 10 bases aligning to TRBD1. V shed 1 base and J 2 bases; nucleotides not matched to a gene: 3. Germline V gene sequence: CDR1 SQVTM, CDR2 ANQGSEA. This CDR3 region has 15 residues. Written as DNA, the CDR3 is TGCAGCGTTGAAGGAGGGACAGGGGACACAGATACGCAGTATTTT. Translated, it gives CSVEGGTGDTDTQYF.

A few counts support this clonotype. This chain uses TRBV29-1 with TRBJ1-1; a possible D gene is TRBD1 (6 bases). CDR3 length: 15 amino acids. Trimming left V 7 bases short and J 0 bases short, with 18 bases between. Germline CDR1 SQVTM, CDR2 ANQGSEA. CDR3 DNA: TGCAGCGCTACATGGGGGGCCGGGGTGAACACTGAAGCTTTCTTT. Its protein product is CSATWGAGVNTEAFF.

Only a few counts were recorded for this clonotype. This rearrangement joins TRBV15 to TRBJ1-4; tentative D call: TRBD1 (6 bases). The CDR3 is 13 amino acids. V was shortened by 3 bases and J by 8 bases, with 10 bases between the two germline ends. Germline V CDR1 and CDR2: LNHNV, YYDKDF (reference sequence). CDR3 sequence: CATSREGDEKLFF. The CDR3 DNA follows: TGTGCCACCAGCAGGGAGGGGGACGAAAAACTGTTTTTT.

The V call is TRBV20-1, the J call TRBJ1-2; possibly TRBD1 for D (5 bases). Germline V gene lookup returns CDR1 DFQATT and CDR2 SNEGSKA (reference sequence). Trimming removed 0 bases from V and 0 bases from J, with 14 bases in between. This CDR3 is 16 amino acids long. CDR3 region: CSARDGAGLSNYGYTF. Written as DNA, the CDR3 is TGCAGTGCTAGAGATGGGGCAGGCCTTTCTAACTATGGCTACACCTTC.

This clonotype was detected ten times or more. The chain recombines TRBV6-2 or TRBV6-3 with TRBJ2-1; TRBD2 aligns across 7 bases. With 7 bases clipped from V and 7 bases from J, the junction kept 13 bases outside the gene matches. This CDR3 contains 15 residues. Looked up from germline, CDR1 is MNHEY and CDR2 is SVGEGT. DNA of the CDR3: TGTGCCAGCAAGGTTGAGGGAGGGGTGGGTAATGAGCAGTTCTTC. The encoded protein is CASKVEGGVGNEQFF.

The chain links TRBV12-3 or TRBV12-4 to TRBJ1-2; TRBD1 is a possible D gene (6 bases). V gave up 1 base and J gave up 7 bases, with 10 bases separating them. The CDR3 is 13 amino acids. CDR3: CASSLVEGGGYTF. DNA of the CDR3: TGTGCCAGCAGTTTAGTCGAGGGGGGTGGCTACACCTTC.

This clonotype occurred a few times. The rearrangement joins TRBV9 to TRBJ2-5; TRBD2 is a possible D gene (5 bases). The CDR3 has 14 amino acids. Per germline, CDR1 SGDLS and CDR2 YYNGEE. Trimming took 0 bases from V and 0 from J, leaving 6 bases between them. The CDR3 region is CASSVGGNQETQYF. CDR3 DNA sequence: TGTGCCAGCAGCGTAGGAGGGAACCAAGAGACCCAGTACTTC.

The chain joins TRBV7-3 to TRBJ2-1, with 9 nucleotides matching TRBD1. The J call may not be correct, given that the DNA end is closer to TRBJ2-7. The length of the CDR3 is 15 residues. From germline, CDR1 is SGHTA and CDR2 FQGTGA. The CDR3 coding sequence is TGTGCCAGCAGCTTAAGGGACAGGGTCTACAATGAGCAGTACTTC. This sequence encodes CASSLRDRVYNEQYF.

The chain has TRBV6-5 and TRBJ1-1, with 7 bases that match TRBD1. CDR1 is MNHEY and CDR2 is SVGAGI in the germline V gene. Germline trimming cut 5 bases from V and 4 bases from J; bases unmatched to any gene: 7. CDR3 length: 14 residues. The CDR3 coding sequence is TGTGCCAGCAGTAACAGGGGCGGTGCCACTGAAGCTTTCTTT. This encodes CASSNRGGATEAFF.

This clonotype appeared a few times. This chain joins TRBV4-2 and TRBJ2-7, with D possibly matching TRBD1 (5 bases). The CDR3 is 14 residues long. Germline CDR1 LGHNA, CDR2 YNFKEQ. V dropped 3 bases and J dropped 6 bases, with 15 bases sitting between them. CDR3 sequence: CASSQNTGRFEQYF. The CDR3 bases are TGTGCCAGCAGCCAGAACACAGGACGGTTCGAGCAGTACTTC.

V usage is TRBV20-1 and J usage is TRBJ1-5; TRBD1 is a possible D gene (5 bases). CDR3 length: 17 residues. Between the trimmed V and J ends, which lost 5 bases and 0 bases, there was a span of 20 bases. Per germline, CDR1 DFQATT and CDR2 SNEGSKA (reference sequence). The CDR3 nucleotides read TGCAGTGCTCCTCGGGACGGACGGAGGGATAGCAATCAGCCCCAGCATTTT. It specifies CSAPRDGRRDSNQPQHF.

This sequence joins TRBV28 and TRBJ1-5; the D is unclear. The CDR3 is 12 residues long. Germline loops: CDR1 MDHEN, CDR2 SYDVKM. The CDR3 nucleotides are TGTGCTGAGGCTCAGAACAATCAGCCCCAGCATTTT. Translation: CAEAQNNQPQHF. The whole variable domain, filled in from reference TRBV28 and TRBJ1-5, reads DVKVTQSSRYLVKRTGEKVFLECVQDMDHENMFWYRQDPGLGLRLIYFSYDVKMKEKGDIPEGYSVSREKKERFSLILESASTNQTSMYLCAEAQNNQPQHFGDGTRLSIL.

CDR3 bases: TGTGCCAGCAGCTTAGCCCAAGGACAGGGCCGTTCACCCCTCCACTTT. Protein product: CASSLAQGQGRSPLHF. The chain carries TRBV7-9 and TRBJ1-6, with 8 bases aligning to TRBD1. The CDR3 spans 16 residues. CDR1 and CDR2 (germline): SEHNR, FQNEAQ (reference sequence). The V and J ends lost 0 bases and 9 bases, in that order; junction bases with no gene match: 7.

The J gene is TRBJ2-4, the V gene TRBV28, with unresolved D. Germline V gene data show CDR1 as MDHEN and CDR2 as SYDVKM. The V end lost 9 bases, the J end lost 0 bases, and 9 bases lay between the germline ends. The CDR3 loop spans 13 amino acids. The CDR3 DNA sequence: TGTGCCAGTAAAAGACTAGCCAAAAACATTCAGTACTTC. This codes for CASKRLAKNIQYF.

This clonotype came up a few times. The chain recombines TRBV25-1 with TRBJ1-2; D perhaps matches TRBD1 (5 bases). CDR1 is MGHDK, CDR2 SYGVNS, per germline. V shed 0 bases and J shed 4 bases, with 15 bases lying between them. CDR3 length: 16 residues. CDR3 bases: TGTGCCAGCAGTGAATATTCATCGGGGGATGGCTATGGCTACACCTTC. Translation: CASSEYSSGDGYGYTF.

At least ten counts were recorded for this clonotype. The V gene is TRBV11-2, the J gene TRBJ2-7; D not certain. The V end was cut by 5 bases, the J end by 4 bases, with 12 bases between. CDR1 is SGHAT and CDR2 is FQNNGV in the germline V gene. The CDR3 sequence is 13 residues long. CDR3 protein: CASSQESGYEQYF. The CDR3 DNA reads TGTGCCAGCAGCCAAGAATCCGGGTACGAGCAGTACTTC.

The chain has TRBV10-3 and TRBJ2-5; D unclear. The length of the CDR3 is 13 residues. The germline V gene encodes CDR1 ENHRY and CDR2 SYGVKD. V lost 10 bases and J lost 3, with 15 bases in between. The CDR3 sequence is CASDDGAKETQYF. CDR3 coding DNA: TGTGCCAGCGACGACGGAGCTAAAGAGACCCAGTACTTC.

The chain has TRBV20-1 and TRBJ2-3; 10 bases align to TRBD2. Trimming took 5 bases from V and 9 from J; bases not matched to a gene: 14. This CDR3 region has 15 residues. The germline gives CDR1 DFQATT, CDR2 SNEGSKA (reference sequence). The CDR3 nucleotides are TGCAGTGCTCCCGCTCTAGCGGGGGTAGTTCGGACGCAGTATTTT. It yields the protein CSAPALAGVVRTQYF.

The rearrangement uses TRBV12-3 or TRBV12-4 and TRBJ2-7; D is ambiguous. Gene TRBJ2-5 matches the end of the DNA better, so the J call may be wrong. CDR3 length: 15 residues. CDR3 nucleotide sequence: TGTGCCAGCAGTTTAGGTGGATCTATGATGGAGACCCAGTACTTC. It is translated as CASSLGGSMMETQYF.

CDR3 nucleotides: TGTGCCAGCAGTCCCCAACGGACAGGGGCCTATGGCTACACCTTC. Residues: CASSPQRTGAYGYTF. This chain joins TRBV27 and TRBJ1-2; TRBD1 matches 9 bases. V gave up 5 bases and J gave up 4 bases; unmatched junction bases: 8. Germline lookup yields CDR1 MNHEY and CDR2 SMNVEV (reference sequence). CDR3 size: 15 residues.

The chain links TRBV24-1 to TRBJ2-3; D gene unclear. CDR3 size: 13 residues. Trimming stripped 7 bases from V and 1 base from J, with 8 bases between. Germline V CDR1 and CDR2: KGHDR, SFDVKD. CDR3 bases: TGTGCCACCAGGGGCTTTGGCACAGATACGCAGTATTTT. It encodes CATRGFGTDTQYF.

This sequence joins TRBV7-9 and TRBJ1-2; D is possibly TRBD1 (5 bases). Trimming took off 1 base at V and 5 bases at J, with 11 bases between the two ends. CDR1 is SEHNR, CDR2 FQNEAQ, per germline (reference sequence). CDR3 length equals 14 residues. In nucleotides, the CDR3 is TGTGCCAGCAGCTTAGGGGGCCGGAAGTATGGCTACACCTTC. Translated: CASSLGGRKYGYTF.

This clonotype was counted a few times. This chain connects TRBV29-1 to TRBJ2-5, with D perhaps matching TRBD2 (6 bases). The CDR3 covers 14 residues. Per the germline V gene, CDR1 is SQVTM and CDR2 is ANQGSEA. The V gene lost 4 bases and the J gene lost 5 bases, with 17 bases spanning the gap. CDR3: CSVGGAGGSETQYF. CDR3 sequence (DNA): TGCAGCGTTGGAGGGGCCGGGGGAAGCGAGACCCAGTACTTC.

This clonotype was seen more than once but under ten times. The gene calls are TRBV12-5 and TRBJ2-3; D perhaps matches TRBD1 (6 bases). CDR1 is LGHNT, CDR2 FRNRAP, per germline. V gave up 6 bases and J gave up 2 bases, with 18 bases separating them. CDR3 length: 16 amino acids. The CDR3 nucleotides read TGTGCTAGTGGGGATCTGAACAGGGATTACACAGATACGCAGTATTTT. Its protein is CASGDLNRDYTDTQYF.

The V and J genes are TRBV7-2 and TRBJ1-6; a weak D match, TRBD1 (5 bases). The CDR3 is 14 amino acids. The germline CDR1 and CDR2 sequences are SGHTA and FQGNSA. The V end was cut by 1 base, the J end by 13 bases, with 14 bases between. In DNA form, the CDR3 reads TGTGCCAGCAGCTTAGGGTTGGCAGGGCGGCCCCTCCACTTT. This encodes CASSLGLAGRPLHF.